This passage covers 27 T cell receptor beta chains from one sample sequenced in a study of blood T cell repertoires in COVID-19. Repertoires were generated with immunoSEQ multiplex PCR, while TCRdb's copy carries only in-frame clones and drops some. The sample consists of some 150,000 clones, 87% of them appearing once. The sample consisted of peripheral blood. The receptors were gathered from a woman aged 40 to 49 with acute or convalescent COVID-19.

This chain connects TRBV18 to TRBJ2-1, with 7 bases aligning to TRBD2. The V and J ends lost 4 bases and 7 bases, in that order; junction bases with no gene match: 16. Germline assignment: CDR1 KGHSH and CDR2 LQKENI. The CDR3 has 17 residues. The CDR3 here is CASSLQMTGGDRNEQFF. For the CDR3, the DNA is TGTGCCAGCTCACTACAAATGACGGGGGGAGATCGGAATGAGCAGTTCTTC. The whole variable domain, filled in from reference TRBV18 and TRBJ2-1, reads NAGVMQNPRHLVRRRGQEARLRCSPMKGHSHVYWYRQLPEEGLKFMVYLQKENIIDESGMPKERFSAEFPKEGPSILRIQQVVRGDSAAYFCASSLQMTGGDRNEQFFGPGTRLTVL.

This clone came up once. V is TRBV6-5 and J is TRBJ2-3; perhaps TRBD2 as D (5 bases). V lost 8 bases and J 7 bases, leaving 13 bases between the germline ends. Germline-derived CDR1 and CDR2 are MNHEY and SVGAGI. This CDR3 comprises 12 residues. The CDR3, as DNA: TGTGCCAGCCTCAGCGGTGCTTATACGCAGTATTTT. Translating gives CASLSGAYTQYF.

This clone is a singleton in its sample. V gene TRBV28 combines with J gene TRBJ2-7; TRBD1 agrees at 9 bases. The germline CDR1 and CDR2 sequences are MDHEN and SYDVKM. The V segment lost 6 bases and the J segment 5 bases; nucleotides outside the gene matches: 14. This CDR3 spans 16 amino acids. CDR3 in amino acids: CASRGSKGQGGDEQYF. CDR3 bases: TGTGCCAGCAGGGGATCCAAGGGACAGGGAGGCGACGAGCAGTACTTC. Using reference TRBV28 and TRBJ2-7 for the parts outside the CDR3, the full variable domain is DVKVTQSSRYLVKRTGEKVFLECVQDMDHENMFWYRQDPGLGLRLIYFSYDVKMKEKGDIPEGYSVSREKKERFSLILESASTNQTSMYLCASRGSKGQGGDEQYFGPGTRLTVT.

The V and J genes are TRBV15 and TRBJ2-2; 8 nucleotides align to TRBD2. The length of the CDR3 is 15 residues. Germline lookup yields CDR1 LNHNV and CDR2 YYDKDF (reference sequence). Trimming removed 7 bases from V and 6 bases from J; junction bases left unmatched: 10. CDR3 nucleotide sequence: TGTGCCACCACCCTCGGGGGGGATGTCCCCGGGGAGCTGTTTTTT. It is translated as CATTLGGDVPGELFF. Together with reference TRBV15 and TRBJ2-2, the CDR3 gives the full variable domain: DAMVIQNPRYQVTQFGKPVTLSCSQTLNHNVMYWYQQKSSQAPKLLFHYYDKDFNNEADTPDNFQSRRPNTSFCFLDIRSPGLGDTAMYLCATTLGGDVPGELFFGEGSRLTVL.

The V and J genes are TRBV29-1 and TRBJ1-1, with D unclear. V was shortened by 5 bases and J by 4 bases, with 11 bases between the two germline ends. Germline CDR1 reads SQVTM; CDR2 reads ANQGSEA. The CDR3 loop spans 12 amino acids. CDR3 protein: CSVQYGSTEAFF. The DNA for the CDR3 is TGCAGCGTTCAATACGGGAGCACTGAAGCTTTCTTT.

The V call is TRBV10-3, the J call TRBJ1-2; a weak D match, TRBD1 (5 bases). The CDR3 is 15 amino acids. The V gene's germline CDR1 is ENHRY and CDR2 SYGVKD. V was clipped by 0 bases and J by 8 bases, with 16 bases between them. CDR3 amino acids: CAISESKAPGGGYTF. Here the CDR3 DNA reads TGTGCCATCAGTGAGTCGAAAGCGCCCGGGGGGGGCTACACCTTC.

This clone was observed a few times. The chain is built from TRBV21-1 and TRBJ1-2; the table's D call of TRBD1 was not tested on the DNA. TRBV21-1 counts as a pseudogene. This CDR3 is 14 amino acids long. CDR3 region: CASSKGQGNYGYTF. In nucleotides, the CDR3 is TGTGCCAGCAGCAAGGGACAGGGGAACTATGGCTACACCTTC.

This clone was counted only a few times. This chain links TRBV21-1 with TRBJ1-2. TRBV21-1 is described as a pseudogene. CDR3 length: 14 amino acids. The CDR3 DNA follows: TGTGCCAGCAGCAGGGAGCGGGGATTCTATGGCTACACCTTC. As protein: CASSRERGFYGYTF.

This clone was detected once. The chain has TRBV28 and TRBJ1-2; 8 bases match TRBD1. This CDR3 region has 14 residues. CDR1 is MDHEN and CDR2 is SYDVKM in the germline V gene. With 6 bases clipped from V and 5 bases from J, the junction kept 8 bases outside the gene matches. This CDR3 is CASSSTGARYGYTF. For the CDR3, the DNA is TGTGCCAGCAGCTCGACAGGGGCAAGGTATGGCTACACCTTC.

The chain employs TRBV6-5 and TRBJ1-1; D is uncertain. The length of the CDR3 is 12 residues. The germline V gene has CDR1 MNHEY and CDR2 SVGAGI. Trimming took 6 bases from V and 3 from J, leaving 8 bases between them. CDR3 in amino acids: CASSAGYTEAFF. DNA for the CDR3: TGTGCCAGCAGCGCAGGATACACTGAAGCTTTCTTT.

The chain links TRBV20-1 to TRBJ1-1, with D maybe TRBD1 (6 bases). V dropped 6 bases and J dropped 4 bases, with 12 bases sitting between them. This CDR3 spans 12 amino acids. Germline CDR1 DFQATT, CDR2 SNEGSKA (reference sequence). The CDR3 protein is CSASDRSTEAFF. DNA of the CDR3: TGCAGTGCAAGTGACAGGTCCACTGAAGCTTTCTTT.

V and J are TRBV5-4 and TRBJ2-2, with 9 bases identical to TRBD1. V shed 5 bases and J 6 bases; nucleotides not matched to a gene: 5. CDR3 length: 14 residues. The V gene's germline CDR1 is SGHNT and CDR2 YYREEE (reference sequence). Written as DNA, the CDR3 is TGTGCCAGCAGTTTTACAGGGGGCCCCGGGGAGCTGTTTTTT. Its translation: CASSFTGGPGELFF.

CDR3 bases: TGTGCCATCAGTACGGACAGGGGTTTTCCCCAGCCCCAGCATTTT. This codes for CAISTDRGFPQPQHF. The V and J genes are TRBV10-3 and TRBJ1-5; 9 bases agree with TRBD1. Trimming removed 5 bases from V and 7 bases from J; junction bases left unmatched: 9. CDR1 and CDR2 from the germline V gene are ENHRY and SYGVKD. This CDR3 has 15 residues.

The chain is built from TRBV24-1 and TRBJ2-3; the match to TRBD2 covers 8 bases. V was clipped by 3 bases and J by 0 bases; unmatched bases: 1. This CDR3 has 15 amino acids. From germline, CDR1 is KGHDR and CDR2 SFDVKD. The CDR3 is CATSDPGGSTDTQYF. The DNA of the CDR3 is TGTGCCACCAGTGATCCGGGGGGGAGCACAGATACGCAGTATTTT.

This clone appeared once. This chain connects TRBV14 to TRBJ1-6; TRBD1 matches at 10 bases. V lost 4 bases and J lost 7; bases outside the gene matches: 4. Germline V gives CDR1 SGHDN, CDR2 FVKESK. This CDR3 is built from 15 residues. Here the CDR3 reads CASSPSGQGNSPLHF. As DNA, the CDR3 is TGTGCCAGCAGCCCGTCGGGACAGGGGAATTCACCCCTCCACTTT.

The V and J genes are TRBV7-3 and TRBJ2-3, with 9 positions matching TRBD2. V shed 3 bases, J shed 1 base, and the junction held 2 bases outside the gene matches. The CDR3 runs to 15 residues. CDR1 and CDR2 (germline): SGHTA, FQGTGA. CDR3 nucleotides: TGTGCCAGCAGCTTGACTAGCGGACGCACAGATACGCAGTATTTT. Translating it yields CASSLTSGRTDTQYF.

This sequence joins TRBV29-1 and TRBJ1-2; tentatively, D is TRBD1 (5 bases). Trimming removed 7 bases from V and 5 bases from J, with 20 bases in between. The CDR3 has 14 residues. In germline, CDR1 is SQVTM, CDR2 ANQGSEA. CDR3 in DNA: TGCAGCGCCCGCACACGAGGGGAGGGGTATGGCTACACCTTC. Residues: CSARTRGEGYGYTF. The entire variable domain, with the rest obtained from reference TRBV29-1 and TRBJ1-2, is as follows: SAVISQKPSRDICQRGTSLTIQCQVDSQVTMMFWYRQQPGQSLTLIATANQGSEATYESGFVIDKFPISRPNLTFSTLTVSNMSPEDSSIYLCSARTRGEGYGYTFGSGTRLTVV.

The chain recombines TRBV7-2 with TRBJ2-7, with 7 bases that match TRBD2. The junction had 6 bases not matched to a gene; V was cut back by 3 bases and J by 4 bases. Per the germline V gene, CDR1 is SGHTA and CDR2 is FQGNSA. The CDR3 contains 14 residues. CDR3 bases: TGTGCCAGCAGCTTGCAGGGAGCGGGGTACGAGCAGTACTTC. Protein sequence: CASSLQGAGYEQYF.

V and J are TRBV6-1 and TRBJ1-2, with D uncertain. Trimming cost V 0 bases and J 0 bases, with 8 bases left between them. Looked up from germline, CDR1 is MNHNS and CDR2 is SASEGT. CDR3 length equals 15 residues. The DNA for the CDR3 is TGTGCCAGCAGTGAAGCGCCGGTGACTAACTATGGCTACACCTTC. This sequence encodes CASSEAPVTNYGYTF.

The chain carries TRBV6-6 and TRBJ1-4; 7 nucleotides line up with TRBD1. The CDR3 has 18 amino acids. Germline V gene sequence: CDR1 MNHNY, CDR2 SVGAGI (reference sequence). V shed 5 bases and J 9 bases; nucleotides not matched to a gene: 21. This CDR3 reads CASSPIEAPGQRGKKLFF. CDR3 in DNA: TGTGCCAGCAGTCCCATTGAAGCGCCGGGACAGCGTGGGAAAAAACTGTTTTTT.

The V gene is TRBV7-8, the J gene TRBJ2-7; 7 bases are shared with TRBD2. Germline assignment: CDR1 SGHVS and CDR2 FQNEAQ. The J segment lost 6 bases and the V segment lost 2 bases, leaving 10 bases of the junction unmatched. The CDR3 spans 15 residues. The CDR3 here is CASSLSYGRGGEQYF. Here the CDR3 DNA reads TGTGCCAGCAGCTTAAGTTATGGGAGGGGTGGCGAGCAGTACTTC.

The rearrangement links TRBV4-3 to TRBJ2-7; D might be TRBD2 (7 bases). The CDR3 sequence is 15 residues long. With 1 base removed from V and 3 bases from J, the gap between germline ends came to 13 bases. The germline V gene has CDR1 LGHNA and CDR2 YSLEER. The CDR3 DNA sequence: TGCGCCAGCAGCCAAGGCGGGGGCCTAAACTACGAGCAGTACTTC. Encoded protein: CASSQGGGLNYEQYF.

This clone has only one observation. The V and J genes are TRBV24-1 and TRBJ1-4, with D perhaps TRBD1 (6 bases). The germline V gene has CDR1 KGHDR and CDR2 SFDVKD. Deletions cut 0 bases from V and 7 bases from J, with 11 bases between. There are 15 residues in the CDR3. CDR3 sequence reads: CATSDLVQGREKLFF. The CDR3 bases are TGTGCCACCAGTGATTTGGTCCAGGGGCGTGAAAAACTGTTTTTT.

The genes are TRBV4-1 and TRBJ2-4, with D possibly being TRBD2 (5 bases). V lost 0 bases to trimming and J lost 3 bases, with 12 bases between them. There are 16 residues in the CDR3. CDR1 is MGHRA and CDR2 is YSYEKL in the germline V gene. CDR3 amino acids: CASSQDQRTGKNIQYF. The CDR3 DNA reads TGCGCCAGCAGCCAAGATCAGCGGACGGGCAAAAACATTCAGTACTTC.

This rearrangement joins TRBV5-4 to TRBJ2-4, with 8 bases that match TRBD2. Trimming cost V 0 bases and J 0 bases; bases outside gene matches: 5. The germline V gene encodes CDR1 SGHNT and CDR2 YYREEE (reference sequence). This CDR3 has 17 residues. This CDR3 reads CASSLGVAGIAKNIQYF. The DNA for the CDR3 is TGTGCCAGCAGCTTGGGGGTAGCGGGAATAGCCAAAAACATTCAGTACTTC.

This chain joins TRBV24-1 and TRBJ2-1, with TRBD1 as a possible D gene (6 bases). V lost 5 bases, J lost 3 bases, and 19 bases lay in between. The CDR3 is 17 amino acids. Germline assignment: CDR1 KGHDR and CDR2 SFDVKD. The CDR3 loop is CATSASVGGESYNEQFF. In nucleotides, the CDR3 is TGTGCCACCAGTGCCTCTGTTGGGGGCGAGAGCTACAATGAGCAGTTCTTC.

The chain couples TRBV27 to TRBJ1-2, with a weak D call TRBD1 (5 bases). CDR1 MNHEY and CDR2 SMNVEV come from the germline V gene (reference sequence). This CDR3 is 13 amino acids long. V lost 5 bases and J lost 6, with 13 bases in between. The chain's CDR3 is CASSMYGTHGYTF. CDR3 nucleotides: TGTGCCAGCAGTATGTACGGGACTCATGGCTACACCTTC.